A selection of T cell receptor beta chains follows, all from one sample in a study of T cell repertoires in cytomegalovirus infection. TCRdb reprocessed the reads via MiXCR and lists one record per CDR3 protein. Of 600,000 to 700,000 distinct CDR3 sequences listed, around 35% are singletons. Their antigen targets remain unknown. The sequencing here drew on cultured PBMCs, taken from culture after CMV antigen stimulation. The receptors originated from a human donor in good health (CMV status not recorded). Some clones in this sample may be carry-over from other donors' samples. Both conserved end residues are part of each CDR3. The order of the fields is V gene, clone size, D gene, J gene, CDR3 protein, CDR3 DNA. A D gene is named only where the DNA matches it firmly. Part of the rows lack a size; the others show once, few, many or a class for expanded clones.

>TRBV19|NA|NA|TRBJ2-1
CASSIMGPDTGSLGGEQFF
TGTGCCAGTAGTATAATGGGCCCCGATACAGGGTCCCTTGGTGGTGAGCAGTTCTTC
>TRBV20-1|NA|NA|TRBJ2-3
CSARPSERPYTDTQYF
TGCAGTGCTAGGCCATCGGAGCGACCTTACACAGATACGCAGTATTTT
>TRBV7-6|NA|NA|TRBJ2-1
CASSFTGAHNEQFF
TGTGCCAGCAGCTTTACGGGAGCCCACAATGAGCAGTTCTTC
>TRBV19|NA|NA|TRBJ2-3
CASSNGNTDTQYF
TGTGCCAGTAGTAACGGGAACACAGATACGCAGTATTTT
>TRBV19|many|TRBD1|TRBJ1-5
CASSIGSGTGTQPQHF
TGTGCCAGTAGTATAGGTTCCGGGACAGGGACTCAGCCCCAGCATTTT
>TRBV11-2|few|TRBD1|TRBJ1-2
CASSRWTGRNYGYTF
TGTGCCAGCAGCCGATGGACAGGTCGTAACTATGGCTACACCTTC
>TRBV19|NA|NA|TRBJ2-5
CASSPTEGTQYF
TGTGCCAGTAGCCCCACTGAGGGGACCCAGTACTTC
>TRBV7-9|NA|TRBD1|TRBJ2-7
CASSDRDRGLSSYEQYF
TGTGCCAGCAGCGACCGGGACAGGGGTCTGAGCTCCTACGAGCAGTACTTC
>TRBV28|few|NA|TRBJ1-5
CASSSHQPQHF
TGTGCCAGCAGTTCTCATCAGCCCCAGCATTTT
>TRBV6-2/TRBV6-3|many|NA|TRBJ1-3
CASSYLRKTGNTIYF
TGTGCCAGCAGTTACCTGCGGAAAACGGGAAACACCATATATTTT
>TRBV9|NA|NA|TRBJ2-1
CASSAGGLRDEQFF
TGTGCCAGCAGCGCAGGAGGGCTGCGGGATGAGCAGTTCTTC
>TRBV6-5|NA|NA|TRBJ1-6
CASSWGTYNSPLHF
TGTGCCAGCAGTTGGGGGACCTATAATTCACCCCTCCACTTT